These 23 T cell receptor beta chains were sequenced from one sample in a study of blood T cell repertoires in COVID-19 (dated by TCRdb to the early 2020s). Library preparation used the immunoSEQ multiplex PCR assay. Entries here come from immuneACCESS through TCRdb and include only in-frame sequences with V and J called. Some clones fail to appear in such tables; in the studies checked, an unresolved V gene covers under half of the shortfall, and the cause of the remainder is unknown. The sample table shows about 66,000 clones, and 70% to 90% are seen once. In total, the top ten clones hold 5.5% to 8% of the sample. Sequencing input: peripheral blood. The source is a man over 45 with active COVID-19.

The CDR3 sequence: CASSLRQGAAGELFF. CDR3 nucleotide sequence: TGTGCCAGCAGCTTAAGGCAGGGGGCCGCCGGGGAGCTGTTTTTT. V gene TRBV11-3 combines with J gene TRBJ2-2; 8 bases align to TRBD1. Germline V gene data show CDR1 as SGHNT and CDR2 as YENEEA. V lost 2 bases, J lost 6 bases, and 5 bases stayed unmatched. The CDR3 sequence is 15 residues long. The full variable domain, with the rest looked up from reference TRBV11-3 and TRBJ2-2, is EAGVVQSPRYKIIEKKQPVAFWCNPISGHNTLYWYLQNLGQGPELLIRYENEEAVDDSQLPKDRFSAERLKGVDSTLKIQPAELGDSAVYLCASSLRQGAAGELFFGEGSRLTVL.

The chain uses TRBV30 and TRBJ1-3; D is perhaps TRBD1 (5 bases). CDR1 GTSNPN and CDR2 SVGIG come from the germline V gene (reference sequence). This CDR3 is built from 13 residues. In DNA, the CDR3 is TGTGCTTTGAACCAGGGATTTGGAAACACCATATATTTT. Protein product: CALNQGFGNTIYF. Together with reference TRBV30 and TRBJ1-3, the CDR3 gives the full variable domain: SQTIHQWPATLVQPVGSPLSLECTVEGTSNPNLYWYRQAAGRGLQLLFYSVGIGQISSEVPQNLSASRPQDRQFILSSKKLLLSDSGFYLCALNQGFGNTIYFGEGSWLTVV.

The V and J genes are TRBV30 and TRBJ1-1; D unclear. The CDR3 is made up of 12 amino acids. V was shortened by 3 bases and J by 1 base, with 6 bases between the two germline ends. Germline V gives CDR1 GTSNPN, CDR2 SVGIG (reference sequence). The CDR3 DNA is TGTGCCTGGAGAGGCGGGAACACTGAAGCTTTCTTT. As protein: CAWRGGNTEAFF.

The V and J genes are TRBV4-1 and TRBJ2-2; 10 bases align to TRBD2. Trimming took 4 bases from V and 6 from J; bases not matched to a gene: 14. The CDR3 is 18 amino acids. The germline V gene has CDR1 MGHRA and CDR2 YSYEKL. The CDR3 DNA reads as TGCGCCAGCAGCCCCGCGGGGAGGCAGCGGGGGGGCCCCGGGGAGCTGTTTTTT. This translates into CASSPAGRQRGGPGELFF.

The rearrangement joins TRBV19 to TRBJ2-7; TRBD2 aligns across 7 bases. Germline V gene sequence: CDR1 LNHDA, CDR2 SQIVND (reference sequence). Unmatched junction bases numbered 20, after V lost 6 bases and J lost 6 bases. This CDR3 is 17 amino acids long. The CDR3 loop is CASSDKSFGGSPREQYF. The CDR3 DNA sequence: TGTGCCAGTAGCGATAAATCCTTCGGGGGGTCCCCCCGCGAGCAGTACTTC.

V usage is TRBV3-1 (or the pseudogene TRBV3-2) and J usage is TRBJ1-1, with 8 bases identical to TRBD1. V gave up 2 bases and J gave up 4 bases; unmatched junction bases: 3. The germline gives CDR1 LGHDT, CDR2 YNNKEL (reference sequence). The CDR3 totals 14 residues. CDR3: CASSQQGAGTEAFF. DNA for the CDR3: TGTGCCAGCAGCCAACAGGGGGCGGGCACTGAAGCTTTCTTT.

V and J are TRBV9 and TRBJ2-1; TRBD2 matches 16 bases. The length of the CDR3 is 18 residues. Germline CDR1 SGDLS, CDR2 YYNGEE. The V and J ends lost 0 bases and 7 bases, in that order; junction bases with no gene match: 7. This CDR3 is CASSVATWGLAGGNEQFF. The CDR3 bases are TGTGCCAGCAGCGTAGCTACCTGGGGACTAGCGGGGGGGAATGAGCAGTTCTTC.

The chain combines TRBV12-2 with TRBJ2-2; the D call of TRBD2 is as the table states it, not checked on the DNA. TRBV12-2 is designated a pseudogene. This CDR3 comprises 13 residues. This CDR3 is CASRPGYGGELFF. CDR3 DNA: TGTGCAAGTCGCCCGGGTTATGGCGGGGAGCTGTTTTTT.

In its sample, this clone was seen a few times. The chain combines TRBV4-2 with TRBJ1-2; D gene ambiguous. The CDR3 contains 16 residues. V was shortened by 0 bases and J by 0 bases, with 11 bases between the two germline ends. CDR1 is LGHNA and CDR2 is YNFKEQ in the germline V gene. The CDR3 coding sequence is TGTGCCAGCAGCCAAGATCCGGGAGGCCCTAACTATGGCTACACCTTC. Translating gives CASSQDPGGPNYGYTF.

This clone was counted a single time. The CDR3 region is CASHPGTSFRETQYF. In DNA form, the CDR3 reads TGCGCCAGCCATCCCGGGACTAGCTTTCGAGAGACCCAGTACTTC. This sequence joins TRBV10-2 and TRBJ2-5, with 9 bases that match TRBD2. With 8 bases clipped from V and 4 bases from J, the junction kept 11 bases outside the gene matches. The germline V gene encodes CDR1 WSHSY and CDR2 SAAADI. The CDR3 contains 15 residues.

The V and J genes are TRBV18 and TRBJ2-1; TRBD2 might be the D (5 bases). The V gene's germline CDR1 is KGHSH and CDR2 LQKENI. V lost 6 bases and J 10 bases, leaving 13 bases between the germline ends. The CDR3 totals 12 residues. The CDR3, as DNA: TGTGCCAGCTCCACGCGGCGCGGGGAGCAGTTCTTC. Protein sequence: CASSTRRGEQFF.

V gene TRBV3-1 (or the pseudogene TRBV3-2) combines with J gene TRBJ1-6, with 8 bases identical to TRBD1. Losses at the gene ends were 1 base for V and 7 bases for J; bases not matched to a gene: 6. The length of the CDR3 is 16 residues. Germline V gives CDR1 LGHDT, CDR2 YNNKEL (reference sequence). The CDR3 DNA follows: TGTGCCAGCAGCCAAGGGGTCCAGGGGGCAAATTCACCCCTCCACTTT. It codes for CASSQGVQGANSPLHF.

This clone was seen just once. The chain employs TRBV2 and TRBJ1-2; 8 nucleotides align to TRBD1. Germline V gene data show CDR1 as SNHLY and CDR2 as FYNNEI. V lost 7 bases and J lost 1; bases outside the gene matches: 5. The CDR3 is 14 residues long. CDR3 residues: CASTPGQGNYGYTF. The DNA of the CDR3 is TGTGCCAGCACCCCAGGACAGGGTAACTATGGCTACACCTTC.

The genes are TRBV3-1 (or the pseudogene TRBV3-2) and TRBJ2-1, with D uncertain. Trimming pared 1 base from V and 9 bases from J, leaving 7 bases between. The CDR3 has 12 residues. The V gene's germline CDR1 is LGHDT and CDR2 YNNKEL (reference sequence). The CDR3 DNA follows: TGTGCCAGCAGCCAAGGAGAAGTTGAGCAGTTCTTC. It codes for CASSQGEVEQFF.

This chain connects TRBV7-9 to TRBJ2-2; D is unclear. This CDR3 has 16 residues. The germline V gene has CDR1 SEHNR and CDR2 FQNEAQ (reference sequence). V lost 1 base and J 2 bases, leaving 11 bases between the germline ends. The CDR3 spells CASSLVLSVNTGELFF. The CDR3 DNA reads TGTGCCAGCAGCTTAGTTCTGAGCGTCAACACCGGGGAGCTGTTTTTT.

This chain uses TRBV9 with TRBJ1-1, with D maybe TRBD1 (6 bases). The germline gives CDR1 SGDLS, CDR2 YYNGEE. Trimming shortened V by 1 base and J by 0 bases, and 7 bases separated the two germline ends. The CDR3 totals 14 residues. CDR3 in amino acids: CASSVQGMNTEAFF. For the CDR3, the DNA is TGTGCCAGCAGCGTACAGGGGATGAACACTGAAGCTTTCTTT.

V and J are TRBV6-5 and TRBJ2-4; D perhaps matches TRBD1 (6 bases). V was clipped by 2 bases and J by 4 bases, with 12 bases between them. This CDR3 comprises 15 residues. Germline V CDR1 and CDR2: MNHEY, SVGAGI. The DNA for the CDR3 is TGTGCCAGCAGTTACAACCGGGACATAAAAAACATTCAGTACTTC. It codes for CASSYNRDIKNIQYF.

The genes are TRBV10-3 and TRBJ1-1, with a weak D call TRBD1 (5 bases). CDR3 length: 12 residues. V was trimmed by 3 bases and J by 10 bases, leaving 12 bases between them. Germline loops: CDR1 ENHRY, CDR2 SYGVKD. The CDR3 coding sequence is TGTGCCATCAGTGAAGGGGCGCGGAGAGCTTTCTTT. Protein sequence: CAISEGARRAFF.

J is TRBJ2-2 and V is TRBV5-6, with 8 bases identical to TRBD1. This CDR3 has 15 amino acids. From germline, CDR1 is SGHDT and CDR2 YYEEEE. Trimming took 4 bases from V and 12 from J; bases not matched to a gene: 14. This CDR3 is CASSPKGQGDRKLFF. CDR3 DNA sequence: TGTGCCAGCAGCCCCAAAGGACAGGGAGATCGCAAGCTGTTTTTT. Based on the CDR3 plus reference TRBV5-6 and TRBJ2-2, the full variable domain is DAGVTQSPTHLIKTRGQQVTLRCSPKSGHDTVSWYQQALGQGPQFIFQYYEEEERQRGNFPDRFSGHQFPNYSSELNVNALLLGDSALYLCASSPKGQGDRKLFFGEGSRLTVL.

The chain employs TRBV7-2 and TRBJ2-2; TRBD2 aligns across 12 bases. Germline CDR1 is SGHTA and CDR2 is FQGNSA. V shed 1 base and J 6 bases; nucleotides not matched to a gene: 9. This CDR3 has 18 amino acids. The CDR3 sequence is CASSLVYVGLAGPGELFF. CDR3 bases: TGTGCCAGCAGCTTAGTATATGTAGGACTAGCGGGACCCGGGGAGCTGTTTTTT.

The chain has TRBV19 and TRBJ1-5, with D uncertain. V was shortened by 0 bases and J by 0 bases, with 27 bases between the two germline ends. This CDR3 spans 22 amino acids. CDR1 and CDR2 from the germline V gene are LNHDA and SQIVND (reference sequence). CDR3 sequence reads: CASSIDGLLLIGRHYSNQPQHF. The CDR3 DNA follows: TGTGCCAGTAGTATAGATGGACTCCTCCTAATTGGACGGCATTATAGCAATCAGCCCCAGCATTTT.

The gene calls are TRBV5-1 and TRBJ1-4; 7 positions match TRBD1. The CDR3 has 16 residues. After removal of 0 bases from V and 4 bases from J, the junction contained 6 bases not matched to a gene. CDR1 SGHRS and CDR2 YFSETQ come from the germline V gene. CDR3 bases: TGCGCCAGCAGCTTGGCGACAGGGTTGGATAATGAAAAACTGTTTTTT. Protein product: CASSLATGLDNEKLFF.

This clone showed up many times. The CDR3 DNA reads as TGCGCCAGCAGCCAAGACGGTAGCGGGATAGTTTATGAGCAGTTCTTC. Amino acids: CASSQDGSGIVYEQFF. V gene TRBV4-1 combines with J gene TRBJ2-1; 8 bases are a match to TRBD2. V shed 0 bases and J 8 bases; nucleotides not matched to a gene: 9. The CDR3 sequence is 16 residues long. CDR1 is MGHRA, CDR2 YSYEKL, per germline.